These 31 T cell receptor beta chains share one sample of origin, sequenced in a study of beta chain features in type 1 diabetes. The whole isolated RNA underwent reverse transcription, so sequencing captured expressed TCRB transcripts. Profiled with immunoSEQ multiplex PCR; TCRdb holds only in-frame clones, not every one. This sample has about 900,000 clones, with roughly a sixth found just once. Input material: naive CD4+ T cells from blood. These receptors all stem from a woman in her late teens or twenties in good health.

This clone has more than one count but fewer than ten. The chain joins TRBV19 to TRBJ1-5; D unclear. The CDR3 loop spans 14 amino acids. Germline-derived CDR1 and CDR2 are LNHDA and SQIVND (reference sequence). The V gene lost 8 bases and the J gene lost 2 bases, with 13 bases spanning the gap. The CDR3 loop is CASRPSWGNQPQHF. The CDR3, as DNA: TGTGCCAGTCGTCCTAGCTGGGGCAATCAGCCCCAGCATTTT.

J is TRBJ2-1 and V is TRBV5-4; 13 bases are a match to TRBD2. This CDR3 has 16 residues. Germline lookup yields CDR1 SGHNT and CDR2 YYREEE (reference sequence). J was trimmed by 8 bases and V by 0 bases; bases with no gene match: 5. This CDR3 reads CASSLAGLAGDDEQFF. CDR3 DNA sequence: TGTGCCAGCAGCTTGGCCGGACTAGCGGGAGATGATGAGCAGTTCTTC. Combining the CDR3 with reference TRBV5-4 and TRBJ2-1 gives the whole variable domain ETGVTQSPTHLIKTRGQQVTLRCSSQSGHNTVSWYQQALGQGPQFIFQYYREEENGRGNFPPRFSGLQFPNYSSELNVNALELDDSALYLCASSLAGLAGDDEQFFGPGTRLTVL.

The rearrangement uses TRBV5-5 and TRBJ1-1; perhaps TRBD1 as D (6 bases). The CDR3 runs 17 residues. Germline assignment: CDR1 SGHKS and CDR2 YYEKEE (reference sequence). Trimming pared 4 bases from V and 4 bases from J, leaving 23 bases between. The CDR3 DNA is TGTGCCAGCAGCACCGGACAGTCCGGGTCTCACAGCACTGAAGCTTTCTTT. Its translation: CASSTGQSGSHSTEAFF.

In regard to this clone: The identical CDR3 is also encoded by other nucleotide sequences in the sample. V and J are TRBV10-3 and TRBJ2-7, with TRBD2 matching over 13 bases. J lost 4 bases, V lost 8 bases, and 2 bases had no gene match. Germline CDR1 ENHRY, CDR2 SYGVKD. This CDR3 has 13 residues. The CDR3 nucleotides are TGTGCCATCGGGACTAGCGGGATATACGAGCAGTACTTC. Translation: CAIGTSGIYEQYF.

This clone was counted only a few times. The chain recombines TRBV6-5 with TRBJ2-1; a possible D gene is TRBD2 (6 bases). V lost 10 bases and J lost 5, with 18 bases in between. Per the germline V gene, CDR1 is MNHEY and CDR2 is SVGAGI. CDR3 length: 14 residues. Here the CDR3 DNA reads TGTGCCATCAAGCGGGTCACAGGAGACAATGAGCAGTTCTTC. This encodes CAIKRVTGDNEQFF.

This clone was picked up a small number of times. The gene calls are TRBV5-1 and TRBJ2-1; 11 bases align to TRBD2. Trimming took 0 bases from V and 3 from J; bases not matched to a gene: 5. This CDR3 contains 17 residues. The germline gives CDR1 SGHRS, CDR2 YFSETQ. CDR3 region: CASSLALSGRGYNEQFF. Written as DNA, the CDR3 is TGCGCCAGCAGCTTGGCTCTTAGCGGGAGGGGCTACAATGAGCAGTTCTTC.

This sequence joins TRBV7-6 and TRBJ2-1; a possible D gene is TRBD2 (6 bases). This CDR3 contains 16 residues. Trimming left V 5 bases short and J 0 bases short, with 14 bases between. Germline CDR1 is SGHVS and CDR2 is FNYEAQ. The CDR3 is CASSPLAWSSYNEQFF. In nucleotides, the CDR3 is TGTGCCAGCAGCCCCCTAGCGTGGAGCTCCTACAATGAGCAGTTCTTC.

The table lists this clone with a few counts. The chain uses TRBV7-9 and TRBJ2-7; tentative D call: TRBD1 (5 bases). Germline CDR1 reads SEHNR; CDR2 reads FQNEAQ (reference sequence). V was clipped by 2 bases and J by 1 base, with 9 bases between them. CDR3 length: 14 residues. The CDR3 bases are TGTGCCAGCAGCTTAACTCAGGGTTCCTACGAGCAGTACTTC. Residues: CASSLTQGSYEQYF.

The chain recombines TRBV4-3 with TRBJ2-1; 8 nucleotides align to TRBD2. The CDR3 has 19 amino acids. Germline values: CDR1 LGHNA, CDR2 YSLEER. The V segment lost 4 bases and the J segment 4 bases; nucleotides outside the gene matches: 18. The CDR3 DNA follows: TGCGCCAGCAGCCTCATATTCCGAGTTCGAGCGGGAGTTTACAATGAGCAGTTCTTC. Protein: CASSLIFRVRAGVYNEQFF.

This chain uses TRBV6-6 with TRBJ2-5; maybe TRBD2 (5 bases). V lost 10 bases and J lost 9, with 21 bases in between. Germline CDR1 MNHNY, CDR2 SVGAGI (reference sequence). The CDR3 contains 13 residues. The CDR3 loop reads CATKYSYPEAQYF. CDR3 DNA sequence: TGTGCCACCAAATACTCATACCCGGAGGCCCAGTACTTC.

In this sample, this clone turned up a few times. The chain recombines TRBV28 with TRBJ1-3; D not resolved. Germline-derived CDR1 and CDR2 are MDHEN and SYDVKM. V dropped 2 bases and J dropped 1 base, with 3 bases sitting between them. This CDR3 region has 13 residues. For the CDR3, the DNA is TGTGCCAGCAGTTTACTTTCTGGAAACACCATATATTTT. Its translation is CASSLLSGNTIYF. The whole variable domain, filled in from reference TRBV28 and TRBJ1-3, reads DVKVTQSSRYLVKRTGEKVFLECVQDMDHENMFWYRQDPGLGLRLIYFSYDVKMKEKGDIPEGYSVSREKKERFSLILESASTNQTSMYLCASSLLSGNTIYFGEGSWLTVV.

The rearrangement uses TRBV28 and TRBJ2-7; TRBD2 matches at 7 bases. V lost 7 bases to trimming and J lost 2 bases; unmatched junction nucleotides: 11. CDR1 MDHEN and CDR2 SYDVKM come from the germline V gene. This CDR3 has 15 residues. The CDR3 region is CASTPRRSGTYEQYF. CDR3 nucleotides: TGTGCCAGCACCCCTCGTAGAAGCGGGACCTACGAGCAGTACTTC.

The CDR3 loop reads CASSVASGKYNTQYF. The CDR3 region has the DNA TGTGCCAGCAGCGTAGCCAGCGGGAAGTATAATACGCAGTATTTT. The chain uses TRBV9 and TRBJ2-3; 7 bases map to TRBD2. Germline CDR1 SGDLS, CDR2 YYNGEE. The V gene end was trimmed by 0 bases and the J gene end by 7 bases; junction bases not matched to a gene: 8. This CDR3 comprises 15 residues.

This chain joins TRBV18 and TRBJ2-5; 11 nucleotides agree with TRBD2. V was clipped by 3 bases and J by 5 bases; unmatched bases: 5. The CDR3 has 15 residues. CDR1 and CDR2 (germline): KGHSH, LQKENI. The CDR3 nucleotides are TGTGCCAGCTCACCCGGGACTAGCGGCGGCGAGACCCAGTACTTC. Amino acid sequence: CASSPGTSGGETQYF.

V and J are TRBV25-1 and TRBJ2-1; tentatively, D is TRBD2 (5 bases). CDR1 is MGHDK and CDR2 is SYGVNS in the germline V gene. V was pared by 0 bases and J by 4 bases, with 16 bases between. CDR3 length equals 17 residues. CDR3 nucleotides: TGTGCCAGCAGTGAATACCCGAGGACTCCCCGATACAATGAGCAGTTCTTC. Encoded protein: CASSEYPRTPRYNEQFF.

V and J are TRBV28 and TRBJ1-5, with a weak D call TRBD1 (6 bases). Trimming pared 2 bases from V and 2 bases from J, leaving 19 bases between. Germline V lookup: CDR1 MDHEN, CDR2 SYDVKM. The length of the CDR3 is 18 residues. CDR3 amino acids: CASSLPGADFFGNQPQHF. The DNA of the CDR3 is TGTGCCAGCAGTTTACCAGGGGCTGACTTCTTCGGCAATCAGCCCCAGCATTTT. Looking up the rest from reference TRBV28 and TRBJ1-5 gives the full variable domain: DVKVTQSSRYLVKRTGEKVFLECVQDMDHENMFWYRQDPGLGLRLIYFSYDVKMKEKGDIPEGYSVSREKKERFSLILESASTNQTSMYLCASSLPGADFFGNQPQHFGDGTRLSIL.

The DNA of the CDR3 is TGTGCCAGCAGCGTAGCTGGGCTAACCTACAATGAGCAGTTCTTC. Translated, it gives CASSVAGLTYNEQFF. The J gene is TRBJ2-1, the V gene TRBV9; the D is unclear. Germline lookup yields CDR1 SGDLS and CDR2 YYNGEE. The V and J ends lost 0 bases and 2 bases respectively, with 9 bases between them. The CDR3 runs 15 residues.

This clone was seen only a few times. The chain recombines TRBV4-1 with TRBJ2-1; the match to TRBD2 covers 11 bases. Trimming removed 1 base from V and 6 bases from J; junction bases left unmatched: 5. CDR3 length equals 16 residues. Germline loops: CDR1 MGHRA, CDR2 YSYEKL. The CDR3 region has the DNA TGCGCCAGCAGCCAAGTATCTAGCGGGAGGTTCAATGAGCAGTTCTTC. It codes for CASSQVSSGRFNEQFF.

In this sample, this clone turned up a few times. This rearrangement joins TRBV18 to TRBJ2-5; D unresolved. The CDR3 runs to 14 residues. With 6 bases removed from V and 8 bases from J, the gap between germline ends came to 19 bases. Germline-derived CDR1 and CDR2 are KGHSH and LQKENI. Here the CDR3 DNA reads TGTGCCAGCTCGTCAGGCACGGACGGCGGAACCCAGTACTTC. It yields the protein CASSSGTDGGTQYF.

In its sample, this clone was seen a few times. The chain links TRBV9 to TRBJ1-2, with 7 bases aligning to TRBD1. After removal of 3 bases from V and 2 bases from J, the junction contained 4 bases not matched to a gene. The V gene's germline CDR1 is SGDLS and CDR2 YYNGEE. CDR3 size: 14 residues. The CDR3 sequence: CASSDGQVNYGYTF. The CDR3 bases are TGTGCCAGCAGCGATGGACAGGTGAACTATGGCTACACCTTC.

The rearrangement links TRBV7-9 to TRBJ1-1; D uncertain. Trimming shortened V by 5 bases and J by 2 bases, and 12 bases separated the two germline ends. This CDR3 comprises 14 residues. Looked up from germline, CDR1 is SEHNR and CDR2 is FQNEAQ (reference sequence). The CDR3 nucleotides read TGTGCCAGCAGCCCAATGAACAGTAACACTGAAGCTTTCTTT. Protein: CASSPMNSNTEAFF.

The CDR3 loop reads CASRPYAGRSSYNEQFF. Written as DNA, the CDR3 is TGTGCCAGCAGGCCCTATGCCGGGAGGAGCTCCTACAATGAGCAGTTCTTC. The rearrangement joins TRBV28 to TRBJ2-1; 7 bases match TRBD2. The CDR3 loop spans 17 amino acids. V lost 6 bases, J lost 0 bases, and 11 bases stayed unmatched. CDR1 is MDHEN and CDR2 is SYDVKM in the germline V gene.

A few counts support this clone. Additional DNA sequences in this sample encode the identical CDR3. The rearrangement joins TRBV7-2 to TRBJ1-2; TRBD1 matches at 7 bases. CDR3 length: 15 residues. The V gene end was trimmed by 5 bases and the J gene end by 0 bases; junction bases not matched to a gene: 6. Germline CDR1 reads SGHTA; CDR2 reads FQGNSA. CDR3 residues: CASSRGGTANYGYTF. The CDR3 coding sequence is TGTGCCAGCAGCCGCGGGGGGACAGCTAACTATGGCTACACCTTC.

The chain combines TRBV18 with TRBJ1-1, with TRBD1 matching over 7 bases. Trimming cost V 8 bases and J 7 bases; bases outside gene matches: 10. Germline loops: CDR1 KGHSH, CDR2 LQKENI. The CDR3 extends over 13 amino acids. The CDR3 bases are TGTGCCAGCCGGGACAGCTCGAGTAGTGAAGCTTTCTTT. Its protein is CASRDSSSSEAFF.

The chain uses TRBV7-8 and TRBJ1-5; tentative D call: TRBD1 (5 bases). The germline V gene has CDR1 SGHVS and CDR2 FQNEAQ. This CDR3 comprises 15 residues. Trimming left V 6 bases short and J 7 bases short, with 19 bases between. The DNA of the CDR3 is TGTGCCAGCAGACAATCCGGGGCCATGGGGCAGCCCCAGCATTTT. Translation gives CASRQSGAMGQPQHF.

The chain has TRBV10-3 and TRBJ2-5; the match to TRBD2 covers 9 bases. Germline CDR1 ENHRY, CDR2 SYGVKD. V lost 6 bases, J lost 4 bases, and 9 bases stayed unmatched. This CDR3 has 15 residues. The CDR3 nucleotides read TGTGCCATCAGACCTAGCGGGAAGGCCTTAGAGACCCAGTACTTC. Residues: CAIRPSGKALETQYF.

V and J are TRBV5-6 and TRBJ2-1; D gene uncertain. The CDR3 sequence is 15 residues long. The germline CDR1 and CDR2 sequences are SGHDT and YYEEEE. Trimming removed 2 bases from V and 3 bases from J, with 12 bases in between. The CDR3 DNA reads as TGTGCCAGCAGCTTCATCTCGCATTTCTACAATGAGCAGTTCTTC. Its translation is CASSFISHFYNEQFF.

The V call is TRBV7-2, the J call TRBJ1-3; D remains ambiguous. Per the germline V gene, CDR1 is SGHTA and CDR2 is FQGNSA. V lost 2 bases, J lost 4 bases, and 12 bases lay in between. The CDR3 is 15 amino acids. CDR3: CASSLQVLAGNTIYF. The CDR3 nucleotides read TGTGCCAGCAGCTTACAGGTGTTAGCCGGAAACACCATATATTTT.

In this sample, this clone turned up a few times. The CDR3 loop reads CASLGGWQRNEQFF. The CDR3 region has the DNA TGTGCCAGCCTAGGGGGGTGGCAGAGGAATGAGCAGTTCTTC. The V call is TRBV21-1, the J call TRBJ2-1. TRBV21-1 counts as a pseudogene. This CDR3 comprises 14 residues.

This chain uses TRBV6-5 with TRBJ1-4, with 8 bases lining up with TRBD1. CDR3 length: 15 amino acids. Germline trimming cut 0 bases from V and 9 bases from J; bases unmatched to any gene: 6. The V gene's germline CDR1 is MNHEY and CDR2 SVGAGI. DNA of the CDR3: TGTGCCAGCAGTTACTCGAGCCAGGGGGCACAAAAACTGTTTTTT. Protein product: CASSYSSQGAQKLFF.

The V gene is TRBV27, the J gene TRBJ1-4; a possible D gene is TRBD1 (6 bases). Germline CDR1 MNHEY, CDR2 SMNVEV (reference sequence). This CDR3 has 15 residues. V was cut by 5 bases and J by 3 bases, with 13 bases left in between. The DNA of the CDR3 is TGTGCCAGCAGTCCACACAGGGTGCCTAATGAAAAACTGTTTTTT. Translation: CASSPHRVPNEKLFF.